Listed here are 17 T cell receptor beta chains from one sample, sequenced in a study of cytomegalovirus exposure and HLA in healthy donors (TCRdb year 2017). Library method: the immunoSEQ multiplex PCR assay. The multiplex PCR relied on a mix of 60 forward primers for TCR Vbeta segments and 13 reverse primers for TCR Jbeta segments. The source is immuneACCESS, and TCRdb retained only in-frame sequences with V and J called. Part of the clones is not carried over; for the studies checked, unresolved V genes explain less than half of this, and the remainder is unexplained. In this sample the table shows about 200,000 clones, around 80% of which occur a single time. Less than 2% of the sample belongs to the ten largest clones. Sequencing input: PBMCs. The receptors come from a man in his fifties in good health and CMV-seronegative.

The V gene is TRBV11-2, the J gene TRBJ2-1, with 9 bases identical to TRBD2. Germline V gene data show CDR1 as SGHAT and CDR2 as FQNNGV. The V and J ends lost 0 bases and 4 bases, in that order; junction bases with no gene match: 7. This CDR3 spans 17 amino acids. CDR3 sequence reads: CASSLDGLAGLYNEQFF. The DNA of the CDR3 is TGTGCCAGCAGCTTAGATGGCCTAGCGGGGTTGTACAATGAGCAGTTCTTC.

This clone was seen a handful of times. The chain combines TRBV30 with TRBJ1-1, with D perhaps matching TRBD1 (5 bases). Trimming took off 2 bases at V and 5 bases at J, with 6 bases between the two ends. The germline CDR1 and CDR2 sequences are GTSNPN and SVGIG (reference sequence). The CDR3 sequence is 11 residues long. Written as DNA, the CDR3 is TGTGCCTGGAGTTCAGGGACTGAAGCTTTCTTT. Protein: CAWSSGTEAFF.

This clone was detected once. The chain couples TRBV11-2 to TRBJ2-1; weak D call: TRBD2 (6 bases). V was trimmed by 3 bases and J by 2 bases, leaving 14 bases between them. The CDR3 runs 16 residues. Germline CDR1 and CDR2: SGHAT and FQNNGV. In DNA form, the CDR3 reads TGTGCCAGCAGCTTGGGGGTAGGCGGGACCTACAATGAGCAGTTCTTC. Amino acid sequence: CASSLGVGGTYNEQFF.

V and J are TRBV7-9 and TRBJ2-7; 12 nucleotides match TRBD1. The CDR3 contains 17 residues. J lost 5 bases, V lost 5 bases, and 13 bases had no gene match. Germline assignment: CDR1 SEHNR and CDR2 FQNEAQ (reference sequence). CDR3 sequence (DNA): TGTGCCAGCAGCCAGGGGACAGGGGGCGCGAAGTTCCACGAGCAGTACTTC. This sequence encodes CASSQGTGGAKFHEQYF.

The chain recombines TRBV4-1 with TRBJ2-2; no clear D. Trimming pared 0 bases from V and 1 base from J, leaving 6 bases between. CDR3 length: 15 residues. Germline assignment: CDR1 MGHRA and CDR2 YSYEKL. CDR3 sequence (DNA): TGCGCCAGCAGCCAAGAAGCCATGAACACCGGGGAGCTGTTTTTT. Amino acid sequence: CASSQEAMNTGELFF.

CDR3 sequence: CASSWTGDEQYF. Here the CDR3 DNA reads TGTGCCAGCAGCTGGACAGGGGACGAGCAGTACTTC. The rearrangement joins TRBV5-5 to TRBJ2-7, with 9 bases aligning to TRBD1. With V trimmed by 3 bases and J by 5 bases, 0 bases remained unmatched. Germline V lookup: CDR1 SGHKS, CDR2 YYEKEE (reference sequence). This CDR3 contains 12 residues.

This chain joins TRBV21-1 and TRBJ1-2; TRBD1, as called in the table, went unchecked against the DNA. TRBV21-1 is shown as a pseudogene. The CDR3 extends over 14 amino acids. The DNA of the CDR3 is TGTGCCAGCAGCAAAGATTGGGCGCACTATGGCTACACCTTC. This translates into CASSKDWAHYGYTF.

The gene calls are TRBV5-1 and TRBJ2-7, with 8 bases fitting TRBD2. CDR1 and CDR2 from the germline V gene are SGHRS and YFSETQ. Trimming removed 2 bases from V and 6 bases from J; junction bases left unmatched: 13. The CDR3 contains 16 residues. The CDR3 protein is CASSFGSGSLRGEQYF. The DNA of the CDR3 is TGCGCCAGCAGCTTTGGGAGCGGGAGCCTGAGAGGCGAGCAGTACTTC.

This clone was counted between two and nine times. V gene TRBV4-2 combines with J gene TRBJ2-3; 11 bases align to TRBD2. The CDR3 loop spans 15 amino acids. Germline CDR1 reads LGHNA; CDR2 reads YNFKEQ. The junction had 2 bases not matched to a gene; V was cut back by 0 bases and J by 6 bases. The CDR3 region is CASSQELAGADTQYF. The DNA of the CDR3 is TGTGCCAGCAGCCAAGAACTAGCGGGAGCGGATACGCAGTATTTT.

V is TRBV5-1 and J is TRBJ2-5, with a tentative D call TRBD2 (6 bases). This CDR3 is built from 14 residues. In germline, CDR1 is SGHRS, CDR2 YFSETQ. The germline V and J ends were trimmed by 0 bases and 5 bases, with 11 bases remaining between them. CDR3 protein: CASSLAGGDETQYF. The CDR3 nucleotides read TGCGCCAGCAGCTTGGCCGGGGGAGACGAGACCCAGTACTTC.

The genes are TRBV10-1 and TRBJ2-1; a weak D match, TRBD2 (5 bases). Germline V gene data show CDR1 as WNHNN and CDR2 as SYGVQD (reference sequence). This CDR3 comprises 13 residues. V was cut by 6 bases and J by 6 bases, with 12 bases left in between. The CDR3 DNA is TGCGCCAGCAGCGGCGCTAGCTCCAATGAGCAGTTCTTC. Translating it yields CASSGASSNEQFF.

The CDR3 DNA sequence: TGTGCCAGCGGGAGGGAGTCCCGCAATGAGCAGTTCTTC. It is translated as CASGRESRNEQFF. The chain has TRBV6-6 and TRBJ2-1; 7 positions match TRBD2. CDR3 size: 13 residues. Germline V gene sequence: CDR1 MNHNY, CDR2 SVGAGI (reference sequence). The V gene end was trimmed by 8 bases and the J gene end by 6 bases; junction bases not matched to a gene: 7.

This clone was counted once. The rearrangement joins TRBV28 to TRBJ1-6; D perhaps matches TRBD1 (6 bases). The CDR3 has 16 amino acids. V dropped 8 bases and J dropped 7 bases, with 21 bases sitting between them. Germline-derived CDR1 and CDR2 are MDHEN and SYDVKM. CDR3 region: CASLRGGAQRNSPLHF. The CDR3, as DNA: TGTGCCAGCTTACGCGGGGGGGCGCAAAGGAATTCACCCCTCCACTTT.

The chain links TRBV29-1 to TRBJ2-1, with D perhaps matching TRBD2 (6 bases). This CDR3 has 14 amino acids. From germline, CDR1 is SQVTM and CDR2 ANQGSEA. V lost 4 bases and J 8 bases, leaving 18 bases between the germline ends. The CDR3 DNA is TGCAGCGTTGTCGGGACTCCAAAGAACGATGAGCAGTTCTTC. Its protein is CSVVGTPKNDEQFF.

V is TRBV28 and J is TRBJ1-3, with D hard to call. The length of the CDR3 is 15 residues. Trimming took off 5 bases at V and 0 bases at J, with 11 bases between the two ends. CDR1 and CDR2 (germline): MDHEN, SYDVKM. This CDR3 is CASSATRISGNTIYF. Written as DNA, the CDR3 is TGTGCCAGCAGTGCGACAAGGATCTCTGGAAACACCATATATTTT.

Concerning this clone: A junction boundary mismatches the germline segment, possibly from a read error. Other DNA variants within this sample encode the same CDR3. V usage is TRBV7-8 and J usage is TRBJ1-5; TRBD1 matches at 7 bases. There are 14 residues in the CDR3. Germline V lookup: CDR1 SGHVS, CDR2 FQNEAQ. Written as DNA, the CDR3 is TGCGCCAGCAGCTTAGTGCCAGGGGGACAGCCCCAGCATTTT. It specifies CASSLVPGGQPQHF.

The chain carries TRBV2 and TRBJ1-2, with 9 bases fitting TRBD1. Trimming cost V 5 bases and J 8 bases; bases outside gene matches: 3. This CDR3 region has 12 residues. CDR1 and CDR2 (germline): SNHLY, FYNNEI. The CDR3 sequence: CASSRTGVGYTF. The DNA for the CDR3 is TGTGCCAGCAGTAGGACAGGGGTAGGCTACACCTTC.